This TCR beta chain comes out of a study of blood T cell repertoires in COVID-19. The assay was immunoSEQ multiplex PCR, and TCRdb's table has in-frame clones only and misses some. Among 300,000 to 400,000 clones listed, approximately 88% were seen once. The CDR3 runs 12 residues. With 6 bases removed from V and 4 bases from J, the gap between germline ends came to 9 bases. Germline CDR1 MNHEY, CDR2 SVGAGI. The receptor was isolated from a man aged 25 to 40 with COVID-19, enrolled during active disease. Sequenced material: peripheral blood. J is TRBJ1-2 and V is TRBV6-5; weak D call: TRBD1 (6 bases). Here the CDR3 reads CASRDRSYGYTF. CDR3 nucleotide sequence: TGTGCCAGCAGGGACAGATCCTATGGCTACACCTTC.